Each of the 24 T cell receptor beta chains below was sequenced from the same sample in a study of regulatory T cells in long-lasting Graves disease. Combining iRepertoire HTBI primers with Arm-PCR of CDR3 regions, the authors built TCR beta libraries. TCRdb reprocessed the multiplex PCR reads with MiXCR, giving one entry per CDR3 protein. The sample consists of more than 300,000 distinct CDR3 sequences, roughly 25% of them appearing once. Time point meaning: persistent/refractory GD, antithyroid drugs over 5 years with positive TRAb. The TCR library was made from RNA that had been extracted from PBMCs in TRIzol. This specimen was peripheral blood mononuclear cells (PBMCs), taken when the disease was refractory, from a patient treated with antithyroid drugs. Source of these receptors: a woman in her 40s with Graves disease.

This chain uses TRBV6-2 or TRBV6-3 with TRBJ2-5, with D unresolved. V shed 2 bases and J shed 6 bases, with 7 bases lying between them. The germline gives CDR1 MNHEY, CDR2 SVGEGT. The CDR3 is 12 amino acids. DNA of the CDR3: TGTGCCAGCAGTTACAAGGGCAAGACCCAGTACTTC. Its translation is CASSYKGKTQYF.

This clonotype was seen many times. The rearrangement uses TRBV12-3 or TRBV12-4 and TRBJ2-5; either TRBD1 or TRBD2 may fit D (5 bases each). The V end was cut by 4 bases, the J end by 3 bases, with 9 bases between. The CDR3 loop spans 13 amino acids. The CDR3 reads CASSSGAKETQYF. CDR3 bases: TGTGCCAGCAGTTCCGGGGCAAAAGAGACCCAGTACTTC.

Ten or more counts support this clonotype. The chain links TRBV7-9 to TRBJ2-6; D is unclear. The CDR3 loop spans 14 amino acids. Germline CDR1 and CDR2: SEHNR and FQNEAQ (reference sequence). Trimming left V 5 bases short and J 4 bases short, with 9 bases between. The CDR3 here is CASSQDLGANVLTF. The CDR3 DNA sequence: TGTGCCAGCAGCCAAGACCTGGGGGCCAACGTCCTGACTTTC.

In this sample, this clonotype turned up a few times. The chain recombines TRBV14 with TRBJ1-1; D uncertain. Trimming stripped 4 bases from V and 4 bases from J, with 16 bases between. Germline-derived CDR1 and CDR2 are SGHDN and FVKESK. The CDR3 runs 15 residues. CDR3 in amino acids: CASSPQDPRTTEAFF. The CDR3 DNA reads TGTGCCAGCAGCCCTCAGGACCCGCGAACCACTGAAGCTTTCTTT. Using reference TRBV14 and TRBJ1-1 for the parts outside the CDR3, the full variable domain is EAGVTQFPSHSVIEKGQTVTLRCDPISGHDNLYWYRRVMGKEIKFLLHFVKESKQDESGMPNNRFLAERTGGTYSTLKVQPAELEDSGVYFCASSPQDPRTTEAFFGQGTRLTVV.

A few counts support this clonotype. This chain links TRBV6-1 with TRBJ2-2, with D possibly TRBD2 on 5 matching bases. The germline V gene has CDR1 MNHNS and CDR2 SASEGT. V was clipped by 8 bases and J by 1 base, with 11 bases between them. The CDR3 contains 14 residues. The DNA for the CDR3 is TGTGCCAGCGCCCGAGGAGGGAACACCGGGGAGCTGTTTTTT. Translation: CASARGGNTGELFF.

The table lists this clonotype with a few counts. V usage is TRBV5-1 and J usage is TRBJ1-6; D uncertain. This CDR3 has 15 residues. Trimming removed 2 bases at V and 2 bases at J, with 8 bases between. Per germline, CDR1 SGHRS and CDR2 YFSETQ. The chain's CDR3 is CASSFDGPYNSPLHF. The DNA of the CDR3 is TGCGCCAGCAGCTTCGATGGACCCTATAATTCACCCCTCCACTTT.

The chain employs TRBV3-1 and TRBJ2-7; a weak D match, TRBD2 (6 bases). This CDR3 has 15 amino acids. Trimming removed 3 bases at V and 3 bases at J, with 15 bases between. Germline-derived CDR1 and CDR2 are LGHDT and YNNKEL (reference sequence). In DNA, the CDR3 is TGTGCCAGCAGCCACTCTAAATCGGGGGACTACGAGCAGTACTTC. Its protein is CASSHSKSGDYEQYF.

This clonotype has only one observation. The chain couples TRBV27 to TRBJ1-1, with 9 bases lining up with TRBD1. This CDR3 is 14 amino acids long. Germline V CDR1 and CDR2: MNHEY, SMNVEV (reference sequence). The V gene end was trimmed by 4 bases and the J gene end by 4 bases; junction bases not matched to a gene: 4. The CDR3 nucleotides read TGTGCCAGCAGTTCCTACAGGGGGCGCACTGAAGCTTTCTTT. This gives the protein CASSSYRGRTEAFF.

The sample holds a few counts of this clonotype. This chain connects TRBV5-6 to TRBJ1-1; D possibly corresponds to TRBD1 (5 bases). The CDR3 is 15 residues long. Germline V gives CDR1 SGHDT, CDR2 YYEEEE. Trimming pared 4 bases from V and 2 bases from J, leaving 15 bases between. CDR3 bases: TGTGCCAGCAGCCCCGGGGGGGAGGGAAACACTGAAGCTTTCTTT. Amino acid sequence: CASSPGGEGNTEAFF.

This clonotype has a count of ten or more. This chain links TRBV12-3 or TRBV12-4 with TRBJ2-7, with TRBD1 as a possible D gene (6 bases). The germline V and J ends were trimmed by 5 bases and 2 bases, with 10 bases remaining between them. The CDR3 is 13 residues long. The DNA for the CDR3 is TGTGCCAGCAGTCATGGACAGACCTACGAGCAGTACTTC. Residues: CASSHGQTYEQYF.

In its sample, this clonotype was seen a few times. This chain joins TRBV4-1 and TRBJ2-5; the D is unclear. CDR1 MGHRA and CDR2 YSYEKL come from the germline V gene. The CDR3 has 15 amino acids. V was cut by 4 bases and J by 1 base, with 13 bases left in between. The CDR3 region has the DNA TGCGCCAGCAGCCGGTGGGCGCAGCCCCAAGAGACCCAGTACTTC. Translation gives CASSRWAQPQETQYF.

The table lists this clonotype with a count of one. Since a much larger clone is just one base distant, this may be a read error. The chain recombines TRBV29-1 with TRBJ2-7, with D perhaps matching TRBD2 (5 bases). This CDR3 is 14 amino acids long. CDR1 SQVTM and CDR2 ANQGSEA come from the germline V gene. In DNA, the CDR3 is TGCAGCGTTGAATCCGGAGGCAGTACCTACGGGCAGTACTTC. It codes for CSVESGGSTYGQYF.

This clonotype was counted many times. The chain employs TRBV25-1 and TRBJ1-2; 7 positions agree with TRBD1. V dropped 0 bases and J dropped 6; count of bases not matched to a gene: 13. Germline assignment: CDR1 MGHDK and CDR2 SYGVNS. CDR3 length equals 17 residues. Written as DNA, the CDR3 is TGTGCCAGCAGTGAATATGGGCATAACTGGGACAGAGATGGCTACACCTTC. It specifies CASSEYGHNWDRDGYTF.

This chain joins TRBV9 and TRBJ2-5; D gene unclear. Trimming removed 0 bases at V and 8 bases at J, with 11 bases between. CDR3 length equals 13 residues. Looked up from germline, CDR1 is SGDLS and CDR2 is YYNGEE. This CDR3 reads CASSVGGTQTQYF. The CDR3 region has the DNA TGTGCCAGCAGCGTAGGAGGAACTCAAACCCAGTACTTC.

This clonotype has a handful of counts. CDR3 sequence: CASSTSGTGLYEQYF. The CDR3 DNA is TGTGCCAGCAGCACCTCCGGGACAGGGTTATACGAGCAGTACTTC. V is TRBV28 and J is TRBJ2-7; 9 nucleotides match TRBD1. Germline CDR1 MDHEN, CDR2 SYDVKM. The CDR3 has 15 residues. The V segment lost 6 bases and the J segment 4 bases; nucleotides outside the gene matches: 10.

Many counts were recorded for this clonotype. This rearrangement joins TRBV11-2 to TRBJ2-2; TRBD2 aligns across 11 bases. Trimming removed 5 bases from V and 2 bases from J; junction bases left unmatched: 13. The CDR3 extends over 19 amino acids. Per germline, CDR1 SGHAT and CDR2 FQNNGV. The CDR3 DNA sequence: TGTGCCAGCAGCCCATTACTAGCGGGAGTCCCCCTCAACACCGGGGAGCTGTTTTTT. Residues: CASSPLLAGVPLNTGELFF.

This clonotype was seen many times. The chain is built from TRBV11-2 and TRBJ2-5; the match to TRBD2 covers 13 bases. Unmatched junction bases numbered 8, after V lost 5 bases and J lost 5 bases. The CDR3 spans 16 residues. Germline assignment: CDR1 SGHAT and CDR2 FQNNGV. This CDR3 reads CASSETGLAGRETQYF. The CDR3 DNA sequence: TGTGCCAGCAGCGAGACGGGACTAGCGGGAAGGGAGACCCAGTACTTC.

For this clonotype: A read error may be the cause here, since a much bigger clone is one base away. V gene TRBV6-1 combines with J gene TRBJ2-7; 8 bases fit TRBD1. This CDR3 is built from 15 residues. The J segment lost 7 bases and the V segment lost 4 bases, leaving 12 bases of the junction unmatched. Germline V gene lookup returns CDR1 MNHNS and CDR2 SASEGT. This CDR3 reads CASSVSYGQGREQYF. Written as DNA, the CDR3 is TGTGCCAGCAGTGTCAGCTACGGACAGGGAAGGGAGCAGTACTTC.

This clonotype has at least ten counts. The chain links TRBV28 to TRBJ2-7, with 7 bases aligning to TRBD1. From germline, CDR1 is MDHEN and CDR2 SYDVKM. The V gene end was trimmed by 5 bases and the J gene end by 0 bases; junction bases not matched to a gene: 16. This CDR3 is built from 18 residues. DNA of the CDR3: TGTGCCAGCAGTACAAACACTTGGGGGCAGGGGGACTCCTACGAGCAGTACTTC. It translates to CASSTNTWGQGDSYEQYF.

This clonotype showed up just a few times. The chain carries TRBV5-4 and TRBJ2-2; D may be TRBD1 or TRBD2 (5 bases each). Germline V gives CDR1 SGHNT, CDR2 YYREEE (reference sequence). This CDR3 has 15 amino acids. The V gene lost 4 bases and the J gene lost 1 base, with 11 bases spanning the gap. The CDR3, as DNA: TGTGCCAGCAGCCGGGGCGGGCAGAACACCGGGGAGCTGTTTTTT. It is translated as CASSRGGQNTGELFF.

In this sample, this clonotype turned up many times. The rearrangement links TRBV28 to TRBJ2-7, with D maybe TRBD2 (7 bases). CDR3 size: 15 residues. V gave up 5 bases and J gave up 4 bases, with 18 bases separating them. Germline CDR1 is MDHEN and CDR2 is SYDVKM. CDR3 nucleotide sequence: TGTGCCAGCAGTCCCCTTGGGGGGGGCCGGTACGAGCAGTACTTC. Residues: CASSPLGGGRYEQYF. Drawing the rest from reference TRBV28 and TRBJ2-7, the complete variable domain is DVKVTQSSRYLVKRTGEKVFLECVQDMDHENMFWYRQDPGLGLRLIYFSYDVKMKEKGDIPEGYSVSREKKERFSLILESASTNQTSMYLCASSPLGGGRYEQYFGPGTRLTVT.

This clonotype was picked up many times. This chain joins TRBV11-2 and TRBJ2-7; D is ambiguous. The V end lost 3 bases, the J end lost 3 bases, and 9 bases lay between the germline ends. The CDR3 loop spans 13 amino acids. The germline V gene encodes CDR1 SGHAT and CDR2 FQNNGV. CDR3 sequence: CASSFSTRYEQYF. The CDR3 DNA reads TGTGCCAGCAGCTTTTCGACCCGCTACGAGCAGTACTTC.

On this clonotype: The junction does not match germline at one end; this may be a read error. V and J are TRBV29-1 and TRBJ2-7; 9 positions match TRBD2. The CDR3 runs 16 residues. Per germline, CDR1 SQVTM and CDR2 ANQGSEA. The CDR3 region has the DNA TGCAGCGTCTCCGTTTTTCGACTAGCGGACACCTACGAGCGGTACTTC. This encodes CSVSVFRLADTYERYF.

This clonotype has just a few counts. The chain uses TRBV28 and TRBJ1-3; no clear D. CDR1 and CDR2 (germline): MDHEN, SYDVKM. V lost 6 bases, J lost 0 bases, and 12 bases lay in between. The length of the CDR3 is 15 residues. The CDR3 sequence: CASRTITSSGNTIYF. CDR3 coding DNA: TGTGCCAGCAGGACGATTACAAGCTCTGGAAACACCATATATTTT.